This TCR beta chain was recovered during a study of early T cells in non-severe SARS-CoV-2 infection. On the study more broadly: The authors sequenced bulk RNA from unsorted whole blood, leaving chains unpaired.

CDR1 is KGHSH and CDR2 is LQKENI in the germline V gene. V was clipped by 3 bases and J by 5 bases; unmatched bases: 7. The CDR3 contains 15 residues. Molecules of cDNA were individually given unique molecular identifiers that were attached to them. TCRdb itself ran the 5' RACE reads through MiXCR, one entry per CDR3 protein. This table has approximately 80,000 distinct CDR3 sequences, about 11% appearing once. This rearrangement joins TRBV18 to TRBJ2-1, with 7 bases lining up with TRBD1. This TCR derives from an adult who was a healthcare worker with PCR-confirmed SARS-CoV-2 infection or an uninfected control (not recorded which). Specimen: whole blood, collected at baseline. Written as DNA, the CDR3 is TGTGCCAGCTCACCGCGACAGGGTAGCGACAATGAGCAGTTCTTC. Translating gives CASSPRQGSDNEQFF.